The T cell receptor beta chain described here comes from a study of OX40 agonist ivuxolimab in advanced cancers. Produced via immunoSEQ multiplex PCR; TCRdb's table is partial and in-frame only. The profile shows 30,000 to 40,000 clones, more than 80% of them singletons. Trimming pared 3 bases from V and 0 bases from J, leaving 11 bases between. Germline values: CDR1 SGHNT, CDR2 YENEEA. The CDR3 has 15 amino acids. V and J are TRBV11-3 and TRBJ1-1; no firm D call. The sequenced sample was CD4+ or CD8+ T cells sorted from blood, obtained in a trial of the OX40 agonist ivuxolimab. The receptor's source is an adult with an advanced solid tumor such as melanoma, head and neck, liver or kidney cancer. CDR3 amino acids: CASSLQASLNTEAFF. In DNA, the CDR3 is TGTGCCAGCAGCTTGCAGGCAAGCTTGAACACTGAAGCTTTCTTT.